This T cell receptor beta chain was captured in a study of identifying expanded T cells in peripheral blood. General observations from the study: Variance in clone template counts between two-week samples significantly increased with total template count across all healthy donors.

A word on this clone: Its antigen is unidentified.

Clones were sequenced by immunoSEQ multiplex PCR, and TCRdb holds only the in-frame ones, with some missing. The sample consists of more than 45,000 clones, approximately 89% of them appearing once. Germline V gene data show CDR1 as MNHNS and CDR2 as SASEGT. The V and J ends lost 6 bases and 10 bases respectively, with 13 bases between them. There are 12 residues in the CDR3. The chain is built from TRBV6-1 and TRBJ2-1; D call uncertain. The material sequenced was blood. The receptor was isolated from a person aged 18 to 70 in good health. The CDR3 region is CASRKNMGEQFF. CDR3 sequence (DNA): TGTGCCAGCAGGAAAAATATGGGGGAGCAGTTCTTC.